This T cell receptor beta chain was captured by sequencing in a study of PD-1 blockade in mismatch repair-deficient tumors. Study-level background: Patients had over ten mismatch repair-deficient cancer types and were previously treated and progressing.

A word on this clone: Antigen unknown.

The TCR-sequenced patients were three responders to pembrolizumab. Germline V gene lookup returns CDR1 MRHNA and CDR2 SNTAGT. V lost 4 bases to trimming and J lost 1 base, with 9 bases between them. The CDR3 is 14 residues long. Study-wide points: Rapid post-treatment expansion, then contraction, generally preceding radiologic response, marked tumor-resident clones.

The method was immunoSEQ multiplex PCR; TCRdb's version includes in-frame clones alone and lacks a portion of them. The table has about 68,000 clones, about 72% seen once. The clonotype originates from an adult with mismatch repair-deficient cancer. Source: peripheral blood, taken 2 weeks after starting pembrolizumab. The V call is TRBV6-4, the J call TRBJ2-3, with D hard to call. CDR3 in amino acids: CASSGTAGTDTQYF. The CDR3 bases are TGTGCCAGCAGTGGAACGGCTGGCACAGATACGCAGTATTTT.